This entry is about one T cell receptor beta chain. The antigen remains unidentified. V lost 4 bases and J lost 4; bases outside the gene matches: 11. CDR3 length equals 16 residues. Germline CDR1 reads MGHRA; CDR2 reads YSYEKL. The sample originates from a study of blood T cells in healthy people across ages. Together with a sample-barcoded 5' primer, a J-beta primer mix was included in a second PCR lasting roughly 7 to 11 cycles. TCRdb itself ran the 5' RACE reads through MiXCR, one entry per CDR3 protein. Of 1,300,000 or so distinct CDR3 sequences listed, around 59% are singletons. Study-wide findings and caveats: Researchers report that TCR beta diversity correlated strongly with naive T cell percentage. Age brought a roughly linear fall in TCR beta diversity measured per million T cells.

The chain has TRBV4-1 and TRBJ2-7, with TRBD1 identical over 9 bases. The source material was blood. The TCR originated in a man younger than 35 in good health. CDR3 nucleotides: TGCGCCAGCAGCCTCACACAAGTAGGGACAGGGTACGAGCAGTACTTC. Translating gives CASSLTQVGTGYEQYF.